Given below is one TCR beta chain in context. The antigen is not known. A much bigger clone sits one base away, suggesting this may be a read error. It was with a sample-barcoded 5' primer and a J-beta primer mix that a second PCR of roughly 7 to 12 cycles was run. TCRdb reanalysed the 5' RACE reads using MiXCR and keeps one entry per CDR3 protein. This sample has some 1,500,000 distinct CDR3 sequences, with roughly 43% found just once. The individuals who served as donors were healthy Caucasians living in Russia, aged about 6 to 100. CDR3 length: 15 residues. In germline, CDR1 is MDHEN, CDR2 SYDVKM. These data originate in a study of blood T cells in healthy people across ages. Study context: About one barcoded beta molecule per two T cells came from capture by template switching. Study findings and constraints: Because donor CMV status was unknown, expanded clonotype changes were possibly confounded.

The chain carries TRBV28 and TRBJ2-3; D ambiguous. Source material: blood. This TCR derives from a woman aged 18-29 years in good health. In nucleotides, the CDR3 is TGTGCCAGCAGCCCTAGGGTCCACTACACAGATACGCAGGATTTT. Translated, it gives CASSPRVHYTDTQDF.